The sample holds many counts of the clone carrying this T cell receptor beta chain. Its target is unknown. This record belongs to a study of T cell repertoires in cytomegalovirus infection. Per germline, CDR1 SGHTA and CDR2 FQGNSA. The CDR3 runs to 15 residues. Losses at the gene ends were 5 bases for V and 2 bases for J; bases not matched to a gene: 8. TCRdb independently ran MiXCR on the reads; one entry per CDR3 protein. The sample carries around 570,000 distinct CDR3 sequences, around two fifths recorded once. Overall study results and limits: Within the response measured ex vivo, HLA-C-restricted CMV-specific TCR beta clonotypes were dominant.

The specimen comprised cultured PBMCs, sampled from culture after CMV antigen stimulation. V and J are TRBV7-2 and TRBJ2-7, with 8 nucleotides matching TRBD1. The origin of this receptor is a human donor in good health (CMV status not recorded). Some clones in this sample may be carry-over from other donors' samples. CDR3 residues: CASSKGQGTTYEQYF. CDR3 bases: TGTGCCAGCAGCAAAGGACAGGGCACAACCTACGAGCAGTACTTC.